One and the same sample provided the 4 T cell receptor beta chains below, sequenced in a study of cytomegalovirus exposure and HLA in healthy donors. Primers included in the PCR were 60 Vbeta and 13 Jbeta primers. TCRdb's table, derived via immunoSEQ multiplex PCR, lists solely in-frame clones and lacks some. The repertoire includes approximately 180,000 clones, 81% of them detected once, and about 2% sits in the top ten. Sequencing was done on a sample of PBMCs. The receptors were sampled from a woman aged 25 to 39 in good health and CMV-seronegative.

A single count supports this clone. The V gene is TRBV4-1, the J gene TRBJ1-2; D remains ambiguous. Germline lookup yields CDR1 MGHRA and CDR2 YSYEKL. V was trimmed by 0 bases and J by 7 bases, leaving 15 bases between them. This CDR3 comprises 15 residues. CDR3 in DNA: TGCGCCAGCAGCCAAGAGATGTCTCGCTCGGTTGGCTACACCTTC. It codes for CASSQEMSRSVGYTF.

The gene calls are TRBV27 and TRBJ1-2, with 8 bases lining up with TRBD1. J gave up 4 bases and V 0 bases, and 4 bases lay outside the gene matches. The CDR3 consists of 15 residues. Germline assignment: CDR1 MNHEY and CDR2 SMNVEV (reference sequence). The CDR3 loop is CASSLSQGAGYGYTF. Written as DNA, the CDR3 is TGTGCCAGCAGTTTATCGCAGGGGGCGGGCTATGGCTACACCTTC.

The chain combines TRBV6-6 with TRBJ1-5; tentative D call: TRBD1 (5 bases). Germline V gene data show CDR1 as MNHNY and CDR2 as SVGAGI (reference sequence). This CDR3 has 13 amino acids. Trimming took off 6 bases at V and 11 bases at J, with 17 bases between the two ends. The CDR3 sequence: CASSLGKGYAQHF. Here the CDR3 DNA reads TGTGCCAGCAGCCTTGGGAAGGGGTACGCCCAGCATTTT.

The chain carries TRBV19 and TRBJ2-5; 7 bases align to TRBD1. The J segment lost 3 bases and the V segment lost 6 bases, leaving 10 bases of the junction unmatched. This CDR3 has 15 residues. CDR1 is LNHDA, CDR2 SQIVND, per germline (reference sequence). The CDR3 spells CASRGQAEREETQYF. The DNA of the CDR3 is TGTGCCAGTAGAGGACAGGCCGAACGAGAAGAGACCCAGTACTTC. Drawing the rest from reference TRBV19 and TRBJ2-5, the complete variable domain is DGGITQSPKYLFRKEGQNVTLSCEQNLNHDAMYWYRQDPGQGLRLIYYSQIVNDFQKGDIAEGYSVSREKKESFPLTVTSAQKNPTAFYLCASRGQAEREETQYFGPGTRLLVL.